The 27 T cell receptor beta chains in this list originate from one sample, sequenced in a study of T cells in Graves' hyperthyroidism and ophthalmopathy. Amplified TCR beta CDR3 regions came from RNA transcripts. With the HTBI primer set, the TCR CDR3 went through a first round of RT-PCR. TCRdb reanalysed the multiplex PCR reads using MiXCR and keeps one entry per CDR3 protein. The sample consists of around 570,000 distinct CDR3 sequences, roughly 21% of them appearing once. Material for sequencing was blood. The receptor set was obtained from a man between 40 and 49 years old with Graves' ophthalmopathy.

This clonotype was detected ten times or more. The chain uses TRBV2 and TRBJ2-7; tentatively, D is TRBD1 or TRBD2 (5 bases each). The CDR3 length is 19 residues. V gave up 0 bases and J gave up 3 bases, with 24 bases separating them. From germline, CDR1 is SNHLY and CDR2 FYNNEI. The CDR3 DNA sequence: TGTGCCAGCAGTGAAGCTGGGGGACCCCCTTCCCTTAGAGGCTACGAGCAGTACTTC. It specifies CASSEAGGPPSLRGYEQYF.

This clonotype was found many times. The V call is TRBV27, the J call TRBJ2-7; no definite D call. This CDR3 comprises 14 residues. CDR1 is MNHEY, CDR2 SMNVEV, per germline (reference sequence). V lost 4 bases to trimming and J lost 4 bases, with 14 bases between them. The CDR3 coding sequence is TGTGCCAGCAGTTCAAAAGCAGTTAGATACGAGCAGTACTTC. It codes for CASSSKAVRYEQYF.

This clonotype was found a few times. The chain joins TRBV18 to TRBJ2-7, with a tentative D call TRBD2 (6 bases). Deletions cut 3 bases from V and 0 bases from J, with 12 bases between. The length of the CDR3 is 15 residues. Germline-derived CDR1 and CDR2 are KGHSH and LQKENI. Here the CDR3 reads CASSPPGGGSYEQYF. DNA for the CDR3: TGTGCCAGCTCACCGCCCGGGGGAGGCTCCTACGAGCAGTACTTC.

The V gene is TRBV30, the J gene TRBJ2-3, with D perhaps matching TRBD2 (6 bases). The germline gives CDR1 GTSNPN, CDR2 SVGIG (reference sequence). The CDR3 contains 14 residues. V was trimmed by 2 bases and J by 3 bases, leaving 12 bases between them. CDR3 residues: CAWSRGGKTDTQYF. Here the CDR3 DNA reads TGTGCCTGGAGTAGAGGCGGGAAAACAGATACGCAGTATTTT.

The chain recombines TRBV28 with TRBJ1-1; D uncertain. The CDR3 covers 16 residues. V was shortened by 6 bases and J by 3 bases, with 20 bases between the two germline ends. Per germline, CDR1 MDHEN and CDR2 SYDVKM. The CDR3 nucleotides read TGTGCCAGCAGCCTTTTCGGGAGCTTAATTGACACTGAAGCTTTCTTT. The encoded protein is CASSLFGSLIDTEAFF.

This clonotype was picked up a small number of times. DNA of the CDR3: TGTGCCAGCTCTAGGTCGGGGGCTTACACAGATACGCAGTATTTT. Translation: CASSRSGAYTDTQYF. The V and J genes are TRBV18 and TRBJ2-3; D tentatively fits TRBD1 or TRBD2 (6 bases each). The CDR3 extends over 15 amino acids. CDR1 is KGHSH and CDR2 is LQKENI in the germline V gene. Trimming removed 6 bases at V and 2 bases at J, with 15 bases between.

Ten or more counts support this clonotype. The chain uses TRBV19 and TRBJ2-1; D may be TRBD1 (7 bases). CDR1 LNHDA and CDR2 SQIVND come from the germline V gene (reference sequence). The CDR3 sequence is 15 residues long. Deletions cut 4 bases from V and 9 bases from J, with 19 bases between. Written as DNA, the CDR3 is TGTGCCAGTAGTAGCGGGGACAGTCGGGTCAGTGAGCAGTTCTTC. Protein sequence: CASSSGDSRVSEQFF.

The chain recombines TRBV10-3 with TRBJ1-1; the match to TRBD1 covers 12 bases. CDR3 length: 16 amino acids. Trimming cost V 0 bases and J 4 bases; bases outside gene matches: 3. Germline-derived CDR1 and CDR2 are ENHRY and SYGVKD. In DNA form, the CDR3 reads TGTGCCATCAGTGAGTCGGGACAGGGGGCGAGCACTGAAGCTTTCTTT. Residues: CAISESGQGASTEAFF.

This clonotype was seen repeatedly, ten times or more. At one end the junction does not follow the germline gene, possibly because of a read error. The CDR3, as DNA: TGTGCCAGCAGCTTATCAGGGACCGATACGCAGTATTTT. This translates into CASSLSGTDTQYF. The chain combines TRBV5-1 with TRBJ2-3, with D perhaps TRBD1 or TRBD2 (5 bases each). Looked up from germline, CDR1 is SGHRS and CDR2 is YFSETQ. This CDR3 is built from 13 residues.

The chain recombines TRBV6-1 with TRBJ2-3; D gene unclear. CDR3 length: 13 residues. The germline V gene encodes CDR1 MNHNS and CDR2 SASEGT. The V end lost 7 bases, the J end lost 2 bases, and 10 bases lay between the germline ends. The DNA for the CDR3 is TGTGCCAGCACTAAGAACTCCACAGATACGCAGTATTTT. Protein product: CASTKNSTDTQYF.

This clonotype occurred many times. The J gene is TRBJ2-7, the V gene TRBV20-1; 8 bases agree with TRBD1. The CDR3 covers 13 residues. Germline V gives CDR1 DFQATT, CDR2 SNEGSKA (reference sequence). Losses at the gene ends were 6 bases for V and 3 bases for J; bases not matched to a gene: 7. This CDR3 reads CSAGGGQGYEQYF. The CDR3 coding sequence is TGCAGTGCGGGAGGTGGACAGGGCTACGAGCAGTACTTC.

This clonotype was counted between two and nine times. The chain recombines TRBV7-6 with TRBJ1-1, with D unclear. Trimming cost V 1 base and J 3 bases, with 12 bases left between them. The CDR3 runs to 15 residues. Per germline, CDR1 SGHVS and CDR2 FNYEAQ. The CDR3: CASSLGPHWDTEAFF. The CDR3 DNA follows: TGTGCCAGCAGCTTAGGTCCCCACTGGGACACTGAAGCTTTCTTT.

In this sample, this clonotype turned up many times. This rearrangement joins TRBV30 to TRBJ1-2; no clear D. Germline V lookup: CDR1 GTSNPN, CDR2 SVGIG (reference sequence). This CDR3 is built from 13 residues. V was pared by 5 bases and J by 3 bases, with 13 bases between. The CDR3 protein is CAWGNPPYYGYTF. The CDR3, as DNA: TGTGCCTGGGGCAATCCACCCTACTATGGCTACACCTTC.

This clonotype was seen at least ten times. The CDR3 nucleotides are TGTGCCAGCAGTGAAACAGGGGACTATGGCTACACCTTC. Its translation is CASSETGDYGYTF. The chain uses TRBV6-1 and TRBJ1-2, with TRBD1 matching over 7 bases. The CDR3 is made up of 13 amino acids. Germline V gene data show CDR1 as MNHNS and CDR2 as SASEGT. Germline trimming cut 2 bases from V and 3 bases from J; bases unmatched to any gene: 0.

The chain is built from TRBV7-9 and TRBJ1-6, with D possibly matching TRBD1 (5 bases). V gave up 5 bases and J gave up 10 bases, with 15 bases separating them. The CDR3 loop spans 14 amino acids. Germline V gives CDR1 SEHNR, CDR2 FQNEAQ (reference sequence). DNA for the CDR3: TGTGCCAGCAGCCCCCGGGACGATCGATCACCCCTCCACTTT. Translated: CASSPRDDRSPLHF.

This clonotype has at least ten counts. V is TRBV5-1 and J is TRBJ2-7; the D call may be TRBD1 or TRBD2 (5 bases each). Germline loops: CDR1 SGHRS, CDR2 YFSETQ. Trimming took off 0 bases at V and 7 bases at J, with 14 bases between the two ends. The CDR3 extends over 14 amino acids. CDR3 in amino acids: CASSLDLGREEQYF. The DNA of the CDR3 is TGCGCCAGCAGCTTGGACTTGGGACGCGAAGAGCAGTACTTC.

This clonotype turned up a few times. DNA of the CDR3: TGCGCCAGCAGCCCAAGGATGGGAGAGACCCAGTACTTC. This encodes CASSPRMGETQYF. This sequence joins TRBV4-3 and TRBJ2-5; D gene ambiguous. The CDR3 has 13 residues. The V gene's germline CDR1 is LGHNA and CDR2 YSLEER. V was pared by 4 bases and J by 4 bases, with 10 bases between.

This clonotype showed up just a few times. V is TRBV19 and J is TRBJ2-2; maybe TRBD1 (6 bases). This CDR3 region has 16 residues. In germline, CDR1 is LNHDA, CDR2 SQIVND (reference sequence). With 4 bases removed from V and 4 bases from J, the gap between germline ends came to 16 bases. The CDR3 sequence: CASSTGAALSTGELFF. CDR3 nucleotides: TGTGCCAGTAGTACAGGGGCTGCCCTCTCCACCGGGGAGCTGTTTTTT.

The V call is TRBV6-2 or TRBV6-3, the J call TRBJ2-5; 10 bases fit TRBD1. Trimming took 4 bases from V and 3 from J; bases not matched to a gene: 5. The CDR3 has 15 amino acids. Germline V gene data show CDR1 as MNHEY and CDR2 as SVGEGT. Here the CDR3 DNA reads TGTGCCAGCAGTTCCTTGGACAGGGGGAAAGAGACCCAGTACTTC. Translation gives CASSSLDRGKETQYF.

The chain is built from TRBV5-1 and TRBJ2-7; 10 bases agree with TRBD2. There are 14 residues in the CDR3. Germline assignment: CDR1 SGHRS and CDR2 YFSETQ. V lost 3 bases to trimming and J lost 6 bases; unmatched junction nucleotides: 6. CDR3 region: CASSSELAGPEQYF. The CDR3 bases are TGCGCCAGCAGCTCGGAACTAGCGGGACCCGAGCAGTACTTC.

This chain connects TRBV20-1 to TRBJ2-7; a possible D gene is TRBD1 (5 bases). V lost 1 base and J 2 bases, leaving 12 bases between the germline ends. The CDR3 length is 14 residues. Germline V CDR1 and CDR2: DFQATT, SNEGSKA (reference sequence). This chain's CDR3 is CSARVNRPTYEQYF. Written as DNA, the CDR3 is TGCAGTGCTAGAGTTAACAGGCCTACCTACGAGCAGTACTTC.

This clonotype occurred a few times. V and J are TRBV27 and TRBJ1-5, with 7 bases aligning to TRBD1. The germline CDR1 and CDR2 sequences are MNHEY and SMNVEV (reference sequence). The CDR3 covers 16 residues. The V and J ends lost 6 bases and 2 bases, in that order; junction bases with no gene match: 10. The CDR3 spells CASSPDREFRNQPQHF. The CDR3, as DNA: TGTGCCAGCAGCCCTGACAGGGAATTTCGCAATCAGCCCCAGCATTTT.

Written as DNA, the CDR3 is TGTGCCAGCAGACGTGCTGAAGGCTACACCTTC. Its protein is CASRRAEGYTF. The J gene is TRBJ1-2, the V gene TRBV12-3 or TRBV12-4; no firm D call. The V end lost 6 bases, the J end lost 8 bases, and 10 bases lay between the germline ends. This CDR3 region has 11 residues.

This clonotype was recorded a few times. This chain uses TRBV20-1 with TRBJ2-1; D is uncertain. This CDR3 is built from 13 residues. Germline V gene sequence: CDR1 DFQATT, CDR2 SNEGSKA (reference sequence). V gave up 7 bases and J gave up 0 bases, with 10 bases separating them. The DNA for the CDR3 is TGCAGTGGAGTGAGGTCCTCCTACAATGAGCAGTTCTTC. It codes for CSGVRSSYNEQFF.

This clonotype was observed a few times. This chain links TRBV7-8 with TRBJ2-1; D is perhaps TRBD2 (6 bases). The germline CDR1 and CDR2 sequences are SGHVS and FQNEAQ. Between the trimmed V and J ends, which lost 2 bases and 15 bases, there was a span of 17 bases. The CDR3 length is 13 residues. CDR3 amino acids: CASSLHAGPGAFF. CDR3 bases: TGTGCCAGCAGCTTACACGCGGGGCCCGGTGCGTTCTTC.

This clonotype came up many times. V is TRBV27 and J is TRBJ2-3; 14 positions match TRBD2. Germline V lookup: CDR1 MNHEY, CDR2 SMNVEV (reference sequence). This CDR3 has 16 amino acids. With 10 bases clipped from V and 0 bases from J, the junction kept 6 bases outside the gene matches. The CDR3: CATLGLAGGSTDTQYF. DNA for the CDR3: TGTGCCACCCTTGGACTAGCGGGAGGTAGCACAGATACGCAGTATTTT.

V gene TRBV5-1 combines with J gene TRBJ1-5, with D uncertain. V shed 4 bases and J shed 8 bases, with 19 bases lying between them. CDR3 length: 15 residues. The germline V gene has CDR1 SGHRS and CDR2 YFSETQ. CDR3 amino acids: CASSLDSYDVEPQHF. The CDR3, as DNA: TGCGCCAGCAGCCTAGACTCATACGACGTGGAGCCCCAGCATTTT.